Sequencing of this T cell receptor beta chain was carried out in a study of T cell responses to AZD1222 COVID-19 vaccine listed by TCRdb under 2021. As for the study more broadly: AZD1222 recipients given second doses at about 4 weeks or at about 12 weeks were pooled, since spike-specific TCR depth and breadth were not found to differ between the two schedules. TCR sequencing was performed for 230 to 250 trial participants, of whom 200 to 210 were given two doses of AZD1222 and around 26 were given two doses of MenACWY control vaccine. Enrollment into the trials was organized by age into subgroups of 18-55, 56-69 and 70-plus years, and those subgroups contained roughly 140, 27 and 60 TCR-sequenced participants, respectively.

Sequences SGHVS (CDR1) and FNYEAQ (CDR2) are obtained from the germline V gene. Measured from the cysteine to the phenylalanine, the CDR3 is 14 residues long. The only DNA kept is the CDR3, 42 bases in frame from the first base. Relative to germline, V is missing 4 bases and J is missing 7 bases, with 5 bases of the junction outside any gene match. The CDR3 regions of human TCRbeta chains were analyzed by immunosequencing. The authors' pipeline ran thus. TCRs in the repertoires were compared against a reference library of SARS-CoV-2-specific TCRs that had been generated with the MIRA antigen-specificity platform. Breadth was defined as the fraction of unique TCRs that were SARS-CoV-2-associated, and depth was defined as the fraction of total T cells that were SARS-CoV-2-associated. Using the MIRA data, every spike-specific TCR was mapped to the spike region that the TCR reacted to and assigned to either a CD4 or a CD8 class. Log10-transformed breadth and depth values were compared by one-way ANOVA with Sidak's multiple comparisons tests. The source is immuneACCESS, and TCRdb retained only in-frame sequences with V and J called. Part of the clones is not carried over; for the studies checked, unresolved V genes explain less than half of this, and the remainder is unexplained. The V and J calls and clone size are taken from that table; D and trimming were inferred from the DNA. The sample table contains under 150,000 clones; only one count was recorded for 85% to 95% of them. Of the sample, about 3% is held by the ten largest clones.

This clone has only a few counts. Its antigen has not been determined. Base-call qualities are not available, and no considerably larger clone is one nucleotide away. Read against the paper, the sample's time point label means: baseline before first vaccination. The vaccinee samples were drawn from two UK trials, COV001 and COV002, one of which was a single-blind randomized controlled phase 2/3 trial testing AZD1222 (ChAdOx1 nCoV-19) in healthy adults. For TCRbeta chain sequencing, PBMC samples from trial participants were taken at day 0 and at day 28 after the second dose. The study at large found these results: No day 14 peak-response samples were available, so repertoires were characterized only after the peak T cell response. Epitopes outside the regions mutated in the B.1.351 and B.1.1.7 variants were reportedly recognized by nearly half of the unique spike-specific TCRs. Conclusions about previously exposed vaccinees are limited because only five or six AZD1222 recipients were SARS-CoV-2 seropositive at baseline. The 56-69-year group was small, and its depth increase did not reach significance, likely because of low power. A significant rise in spike-specific TCR breadth and depth was observed after two AZD1222 doses relative to day 0 and relative to MenACWY recipients. Participants were mostly white British and included more females than males, and it was suggested by the authors that clonal diversity may have been underestimated. Vaccine-associated CD4 TCRs spanned the whole spike protein, with dominant responses in regions 160-218 and 743-854.

The chain uses TRBV7-6 and TRBJ2-7, with 12 bases matching TRBD2. The material was peripheral blood, obtained on day 0 of AZD1222 vaccination. The clonotype was recovered from an adult in good health. This receptor has the CDR3 CASSYGLAGGEQYF. The DNA sequence follows: TGTGCCAGCAGCTATGGTCTAGCGGGAGGGGAGCAGTACTTC.